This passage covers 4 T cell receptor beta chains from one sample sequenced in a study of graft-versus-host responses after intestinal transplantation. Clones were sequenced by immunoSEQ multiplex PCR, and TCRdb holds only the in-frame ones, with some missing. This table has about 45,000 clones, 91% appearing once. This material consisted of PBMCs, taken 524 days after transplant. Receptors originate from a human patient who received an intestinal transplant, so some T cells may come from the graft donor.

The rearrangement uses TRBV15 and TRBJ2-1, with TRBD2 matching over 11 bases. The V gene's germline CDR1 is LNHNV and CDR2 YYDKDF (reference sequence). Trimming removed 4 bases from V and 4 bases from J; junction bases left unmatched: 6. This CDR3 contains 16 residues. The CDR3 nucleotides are TGTGCCACCAGCACCTTAGGGACTAGCGGATACAATGAGCAGTTCTTC. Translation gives CATSTLGTSGYNEQFF.

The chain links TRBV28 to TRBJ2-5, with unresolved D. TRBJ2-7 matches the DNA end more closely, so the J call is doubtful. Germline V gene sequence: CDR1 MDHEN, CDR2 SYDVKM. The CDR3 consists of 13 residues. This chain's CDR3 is CASSLNPSYEQYF. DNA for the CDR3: TGTGCCAGCAGTTTAAATCCGTCTTACGAGCAGTACTTC.

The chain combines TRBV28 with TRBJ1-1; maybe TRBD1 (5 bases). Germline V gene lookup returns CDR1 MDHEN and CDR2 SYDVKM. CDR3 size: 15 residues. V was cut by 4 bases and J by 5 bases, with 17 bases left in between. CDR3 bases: TGTGCCAGCAGTTCCCGCTGGGGCGGTTTTACTGAAGCTTTCTTT. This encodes CASSSRWGGFTEAFF.

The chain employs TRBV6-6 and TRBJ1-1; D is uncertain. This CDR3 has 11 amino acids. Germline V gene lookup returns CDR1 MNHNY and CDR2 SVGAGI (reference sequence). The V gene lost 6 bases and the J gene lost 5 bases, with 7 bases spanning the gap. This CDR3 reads CASSQGTEAFF. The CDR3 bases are TGTGCCAGCAGCCAAGGAACTGAAGCTTTCTTT.